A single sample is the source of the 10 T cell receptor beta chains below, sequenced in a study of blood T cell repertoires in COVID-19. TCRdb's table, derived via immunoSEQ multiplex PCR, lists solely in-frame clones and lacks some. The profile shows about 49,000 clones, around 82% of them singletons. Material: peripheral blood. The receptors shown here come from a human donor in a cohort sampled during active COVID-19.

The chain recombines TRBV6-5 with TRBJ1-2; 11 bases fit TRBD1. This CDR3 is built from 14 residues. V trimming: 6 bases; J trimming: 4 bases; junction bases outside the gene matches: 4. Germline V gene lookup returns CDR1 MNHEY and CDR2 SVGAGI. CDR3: CASRRDRGGYGYTF. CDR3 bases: TGTGCCAGCAGACGGGACAGGGGGGGCTATGGCTACACCTTC.

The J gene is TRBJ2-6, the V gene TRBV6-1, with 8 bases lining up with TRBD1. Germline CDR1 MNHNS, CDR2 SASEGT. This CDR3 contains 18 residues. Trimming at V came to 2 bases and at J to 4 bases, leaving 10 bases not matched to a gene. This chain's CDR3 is CASSELRQGKRGANVLTF. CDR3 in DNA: TGTGCCAGCAGTGAATTGAGACAGGGGAAACGAGGGGCCAACGTCCTGACTTTC.

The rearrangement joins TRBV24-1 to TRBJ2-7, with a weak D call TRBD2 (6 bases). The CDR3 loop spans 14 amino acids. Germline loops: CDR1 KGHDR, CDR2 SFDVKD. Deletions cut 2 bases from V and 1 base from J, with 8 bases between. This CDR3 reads CATSDSGRSYEQYF. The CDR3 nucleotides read TGTGCCACCAGTGATTCCGGGAGATCCTACGAGCAGTACTTC.

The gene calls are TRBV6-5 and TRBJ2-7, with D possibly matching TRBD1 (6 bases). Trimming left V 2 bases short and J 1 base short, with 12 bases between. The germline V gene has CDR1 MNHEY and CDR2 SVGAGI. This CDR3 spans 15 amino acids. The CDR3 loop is CASSYNRDPSYEQYF. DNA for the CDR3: TGTGCCAGCAGTTACAACAGGGACCCATCCTACGAGCAGTACTTC.

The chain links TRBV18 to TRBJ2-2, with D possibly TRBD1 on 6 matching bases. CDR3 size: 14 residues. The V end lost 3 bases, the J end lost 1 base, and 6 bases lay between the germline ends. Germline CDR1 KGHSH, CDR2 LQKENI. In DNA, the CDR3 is TGTGCCAGCTCACCGGGACAGAACACCGGGGAGCTGTTTTTT. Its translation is CASSPGQNTGELFF.

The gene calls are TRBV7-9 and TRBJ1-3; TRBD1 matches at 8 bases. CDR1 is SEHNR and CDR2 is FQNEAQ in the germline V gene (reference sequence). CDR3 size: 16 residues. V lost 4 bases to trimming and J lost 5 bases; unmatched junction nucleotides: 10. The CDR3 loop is CASSSAGTGGRNTIYF. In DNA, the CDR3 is TGTGCCAGCAGCTCGGCCGGGACAGGAGGTCGAAACACCATATATTTT.

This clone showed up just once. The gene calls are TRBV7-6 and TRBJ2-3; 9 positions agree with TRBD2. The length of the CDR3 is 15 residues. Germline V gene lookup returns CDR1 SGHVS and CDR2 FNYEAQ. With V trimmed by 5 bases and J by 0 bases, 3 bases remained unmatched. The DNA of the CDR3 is TGTGCCAGCAGCCTGCGGGGGGGAAGCACAGATACGCAGTATTTT. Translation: CASSLRGGSTDTQYF.

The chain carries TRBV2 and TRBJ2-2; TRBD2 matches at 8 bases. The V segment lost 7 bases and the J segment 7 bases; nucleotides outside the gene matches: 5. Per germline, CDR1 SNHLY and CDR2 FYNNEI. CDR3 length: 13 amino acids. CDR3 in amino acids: CASIGGEFGELFF. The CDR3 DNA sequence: TGTGCCAGCATCGGGGGGGAGTTCGGGGAGCTGTTTTTT.

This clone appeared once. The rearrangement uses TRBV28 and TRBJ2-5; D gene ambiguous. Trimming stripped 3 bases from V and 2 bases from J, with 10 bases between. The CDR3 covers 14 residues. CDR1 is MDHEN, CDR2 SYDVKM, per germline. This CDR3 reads CASSLLPGQETQYF. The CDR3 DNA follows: TGTGCCAGCAGTTTGCTTCCGGGTCAAGAGACCCAGTACTTC.

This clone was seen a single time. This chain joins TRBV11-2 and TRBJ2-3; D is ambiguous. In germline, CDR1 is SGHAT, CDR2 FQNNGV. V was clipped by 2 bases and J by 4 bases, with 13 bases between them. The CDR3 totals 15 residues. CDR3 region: CASSLRHLDADTQYF. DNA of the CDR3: TGTGCCAGCAGCTTAAGACACCTCGATGCAGATACGCAGTATTTT. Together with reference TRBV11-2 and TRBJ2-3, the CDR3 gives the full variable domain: EAGVAQSPRYKIIEKRQSVAFWCNPISGHATLYWYQQILGQGPKLLIQFQNNGVVDDSQLPKDRFSAERLKGVDSTLKIQPAKLEDSAVYLCASSLRHLDADTQYFGPGTRLTVL.